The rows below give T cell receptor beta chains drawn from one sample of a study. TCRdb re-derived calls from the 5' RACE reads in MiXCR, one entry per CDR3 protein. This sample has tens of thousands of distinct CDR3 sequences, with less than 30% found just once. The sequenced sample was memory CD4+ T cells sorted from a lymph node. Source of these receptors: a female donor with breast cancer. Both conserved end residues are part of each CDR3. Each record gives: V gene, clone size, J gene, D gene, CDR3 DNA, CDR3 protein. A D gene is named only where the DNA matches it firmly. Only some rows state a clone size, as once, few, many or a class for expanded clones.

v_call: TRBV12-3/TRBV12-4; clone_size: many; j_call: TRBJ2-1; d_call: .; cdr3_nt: TGTGCCAGCAGTACGACTGTGTTTAATGAGCAGTTCTTC; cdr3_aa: CASSTTVFNEQFF
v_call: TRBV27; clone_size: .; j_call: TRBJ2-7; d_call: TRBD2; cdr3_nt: TGTGCCAGCAGCGGGGGGGGCGAGCAGTACTTC; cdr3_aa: CASSGGGEQYF
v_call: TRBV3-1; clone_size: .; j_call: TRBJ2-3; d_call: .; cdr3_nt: TGTGCCAGCAGCCTGGTCCCTCGGGATACGCAGTATTTT; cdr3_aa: CASSLVPRDTQYF
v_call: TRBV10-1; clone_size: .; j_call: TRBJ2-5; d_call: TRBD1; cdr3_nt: TGCGCCAGCAGTGATCACAGGGGAAATCAAGAGACCCAGTACTTC; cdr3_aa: CASSDHRGNQETQYF
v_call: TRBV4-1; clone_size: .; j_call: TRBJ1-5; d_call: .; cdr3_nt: TGCGCCAGCAGCCAACCGGATGGAACAGCGATTAATCAGCCCCAGCATTTT; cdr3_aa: CASSQPDGTAINQPQHF
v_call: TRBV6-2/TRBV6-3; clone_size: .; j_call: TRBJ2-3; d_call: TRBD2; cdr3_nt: TGTGCCAGCAGTTGGCCTGGGACTAGCGGGATTACGCAGTATTTT; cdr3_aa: CASSWPGTSGITQYF
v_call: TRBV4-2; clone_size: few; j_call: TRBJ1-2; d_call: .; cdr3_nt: TGTGCCAGCAGCCCCCGGCCACGGGGTCCTAACTATGGCTACACCTTC; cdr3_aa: CASSPRPRGPNYGYTF
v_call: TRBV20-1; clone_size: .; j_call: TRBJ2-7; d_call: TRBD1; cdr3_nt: TGCAGTGCTAGCTTCGGGACAGTAGGACTCTACGAGCAGTACTTC; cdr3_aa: CSASFGTVGLYEQYF
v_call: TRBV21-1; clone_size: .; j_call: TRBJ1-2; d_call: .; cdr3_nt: TGTGCCAGCAGCACCGCTTCGGGGACCGCTCCCTATGGCTACACCTTC; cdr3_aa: CASSTASGTAPYGYTF
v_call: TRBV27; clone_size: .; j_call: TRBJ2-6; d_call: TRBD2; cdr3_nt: TGTGCCAGCAGCCGAGCGGGAGCTGGGGCCAACGTCCTGACTTTC; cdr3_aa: CASSRAGAGANVLTF
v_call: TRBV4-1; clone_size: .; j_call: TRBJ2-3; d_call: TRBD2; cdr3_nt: TGCGCCAGCAGCCAGACTAGCGGGAGAAGGGGGGATACGCAGTATTTT; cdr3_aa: CASSQTSGRRGDTQYF
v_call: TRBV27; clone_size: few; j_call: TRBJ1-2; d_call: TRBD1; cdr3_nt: TGTGCCAGCAGTACACTACAGGGGGCGCGCGATGGCTACACCTTC; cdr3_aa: CASSTLQGARDGYTF
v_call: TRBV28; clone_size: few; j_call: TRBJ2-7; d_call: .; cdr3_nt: TGTGCCAGCACCTGGGGGCAGGGCGAGCAGTACTTC; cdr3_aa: CASTWGQGEQYF
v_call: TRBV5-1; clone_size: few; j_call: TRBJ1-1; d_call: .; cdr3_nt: TGCGCCACCCGGCAGGGTTATGGCACTGAAGCTTTCTTT; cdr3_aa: CATRQGYGTEAFF
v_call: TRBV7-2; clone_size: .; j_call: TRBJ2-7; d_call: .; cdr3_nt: TGTGCCAGCAGCAAGCCTGGGGTCTACGAGCAGTACTTC; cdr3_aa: CASSKPGVYEQYF
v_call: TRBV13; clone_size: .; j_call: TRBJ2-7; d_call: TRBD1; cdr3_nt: TGTGCCAGCAGCTCCCGGGACAGGCTTTACGAGCAGTACTTC; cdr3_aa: CASSSRDRLYEQYF
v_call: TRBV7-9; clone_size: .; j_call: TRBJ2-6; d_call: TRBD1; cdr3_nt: TGTGCCAGCAGTGATATAGAACCGGGACAGAGGTCCTCTGGGGCCAACGTCCTGACTTTC; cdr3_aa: CASSDIEPGQRSSGANVLTF
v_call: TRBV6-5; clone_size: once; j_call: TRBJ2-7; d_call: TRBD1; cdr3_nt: TGTGCCAGCAGTCCCACGGGACAGGGCACCTACGAGCAGTACTTC; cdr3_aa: CASSPTGQGTYEQYF
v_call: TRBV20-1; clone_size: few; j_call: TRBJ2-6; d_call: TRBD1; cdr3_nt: TGCAGTGCTAGAGGACAGGGAATTGGGGCCAACGTCCTGACTTTC; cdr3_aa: CSARGQGIGANVLTF
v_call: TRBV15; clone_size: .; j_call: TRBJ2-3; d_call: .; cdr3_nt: TGTGCCACCAGTAAGGAGGCCCTCTTCACAGATACGCAGTATTTT; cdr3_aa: CATSKEALFTDTQYF
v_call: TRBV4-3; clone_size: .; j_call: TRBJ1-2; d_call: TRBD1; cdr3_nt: TGCGCCAGCAGCCAAGGACCCGGGACAGGGGATGGCTACACCTTC; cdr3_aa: CASSQGPGTGDGYTF
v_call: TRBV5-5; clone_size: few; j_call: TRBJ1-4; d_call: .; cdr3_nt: TGTGCCAGCAGCGCCGAAGCTGAAAAACTGTTTTTT; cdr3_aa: CASSAEAEKLFF
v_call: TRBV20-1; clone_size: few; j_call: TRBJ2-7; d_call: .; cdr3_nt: TGCAGTGCTCCCGGGCAAGGGAAGTACGAGCAGTACTTC; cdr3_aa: CSAPGQGKYEQYF
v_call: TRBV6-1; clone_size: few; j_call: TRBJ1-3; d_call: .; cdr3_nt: TGTGCCAGCAGTCGCGCCGGACGGCTCCCATCTGGAAACACCATATATTTT; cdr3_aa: CASSRAGRLPSGNTIYF
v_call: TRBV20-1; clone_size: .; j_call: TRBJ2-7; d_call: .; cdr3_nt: TGCAGTGCTAGATCCAGGGGACGCTACGAGCAGTACTTC; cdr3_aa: CSARSRGRYEQYF
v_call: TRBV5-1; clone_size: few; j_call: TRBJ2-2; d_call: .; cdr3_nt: TGCGCCAGCAGCTTATTGGGCTACACCGGGGAGCTGTTTTTT; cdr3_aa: CASSLLGYTGELFF
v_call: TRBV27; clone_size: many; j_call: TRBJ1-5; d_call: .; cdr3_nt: TGTGCCAGCACGAAAGGGCGGAATCAGCCCCAGCATTTT; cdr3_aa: CASTKGRNQPQHF
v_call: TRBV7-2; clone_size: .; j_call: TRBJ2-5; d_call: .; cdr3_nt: TGTGCCAGCAGCTCGTGGGAGACCCAGTACTTC; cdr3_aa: CASSSWETQYF
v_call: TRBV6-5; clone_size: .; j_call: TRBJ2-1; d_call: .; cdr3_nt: TGTGCCAGCAGTTACGGGGGGCGCTTCGACAATGAGCAGTTCTTC; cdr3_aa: CASSYGGRFDNEQFF
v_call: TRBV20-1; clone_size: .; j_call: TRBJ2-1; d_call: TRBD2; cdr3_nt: TGCAGTGCTAGCCAATTCGGGAGGACTAGCGGGAGCGATGAGCAGTTCTTC; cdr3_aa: CSASQFGRTSGSDEQFF
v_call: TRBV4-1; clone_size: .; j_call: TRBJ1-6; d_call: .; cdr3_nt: TGCGCCAGCAGCCAAGAGCGGTATAATTCACCCCTCCACTTT; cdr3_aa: CASSQERYNSPLHF
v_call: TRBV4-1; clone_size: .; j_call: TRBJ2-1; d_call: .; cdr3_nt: TGCGCCAGCAGCCAGGGTGTCAATGAGCAGTTCTTC; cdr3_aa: CASSQGVNEQFF
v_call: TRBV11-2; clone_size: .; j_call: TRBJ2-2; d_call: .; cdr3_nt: TGTGCCAGCAGCTTAGGGAGGCACGGGGAGCTGGTTTTT; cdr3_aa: CASSLGRHGELVF
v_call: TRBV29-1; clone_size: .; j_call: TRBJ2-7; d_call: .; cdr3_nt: TGCAGCGTTGTCCTCCAGAGCGAGCAGTACTTC; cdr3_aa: CSVVLQSEQYF
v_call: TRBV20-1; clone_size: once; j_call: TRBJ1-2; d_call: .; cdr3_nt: TGCAGTGCTAGGGACGTTTCTAACTATGGCTGCACCTTC; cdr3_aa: CSARDVSNYGCTF
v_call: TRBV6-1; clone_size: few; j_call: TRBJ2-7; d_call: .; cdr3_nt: TGTGCCAGCAGTGACTGGGGGGAAAGGACCTACGAGCAGTACTTC; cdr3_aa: CASSDWGERTYEQYF
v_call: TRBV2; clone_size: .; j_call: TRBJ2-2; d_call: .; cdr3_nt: TGTGCCAGCAAGTGGAGGGCTGACGGGGAGCTGTTTTTT; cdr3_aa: CASKWRADGELFF
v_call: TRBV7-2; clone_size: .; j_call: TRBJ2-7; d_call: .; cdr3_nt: TGTGCCAGCAGTTCCCTGACGTCCTACGAGCAGTACTTC; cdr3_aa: CASSSLTSYEQYF
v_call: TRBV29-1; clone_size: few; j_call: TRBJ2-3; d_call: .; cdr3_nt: TGCAGCGCCAAACGCTCGGACGGACAACGAGATACGCAGTATTTT; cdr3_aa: CSAKRSDGQRDTQYF
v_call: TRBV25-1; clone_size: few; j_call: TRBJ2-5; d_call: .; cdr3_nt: TGTGCCAGCAGTGTCAGGGTGCAAGAGACCCAGTACTTC; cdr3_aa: CASSVRVQETQYF
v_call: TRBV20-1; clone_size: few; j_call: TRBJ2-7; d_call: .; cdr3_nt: TGCAGTGCTAGATGGGGGCTCCGTACCGTACCCTACGAAAAGCAGTACTTC; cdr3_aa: CSARWGLRTVPYEKQYF
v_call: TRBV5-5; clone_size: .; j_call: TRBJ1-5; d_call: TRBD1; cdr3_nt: TGTGCCAGCAGCTTGGATACAGGGGGTGGTCAGCCCCAGCATTTT; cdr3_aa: CASSLDTGGGQPQHF
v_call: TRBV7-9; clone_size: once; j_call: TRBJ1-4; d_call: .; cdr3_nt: TGTGCCAGCAGCTCTAGGGGGGAAACTAATGAAAAACTGTTTTTT; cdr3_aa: CASSSRGETNEKLFF
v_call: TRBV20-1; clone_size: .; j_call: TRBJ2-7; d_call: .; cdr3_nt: TGCAGTGCTAGAGCCCGGGCCTCCTCCTACGAGCAGTACTTC; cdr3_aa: CSARARASSYEQYF
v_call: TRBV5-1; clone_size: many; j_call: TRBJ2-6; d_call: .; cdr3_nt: TGCGCCAGCAGCTACTCCCTGGTGGGGGCCAACGTCCTGACTTTC; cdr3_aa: CASSYSLVGANVLTF
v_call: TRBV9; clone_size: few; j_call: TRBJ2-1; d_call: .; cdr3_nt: TGTGCCAGCAGCCCTAGTGCTGTATCCTACAATGAGCAGTTCTTC; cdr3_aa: CASSPSAVSYNEQFF